This T cell receptor beta chain appears in the sequencing data of a study of blood T cell repertoires in COVID-19. Looking at the study overall: Sites across the United States, Italy and Spain contributed samples from acute and convalescent COVID-19. From T cells, B-cell-depleted T cells, or PBMCs came the material, which was cDNA or gDNA.

Per the authors' pipeline: Nucleated cell number was recorded as an estimate derived from reference gene primer amplification. The repertoire was sequenced with immunoSEQ multiplex PCR; TCRdb's copy has only in-frame clones and lacks some. That table supplies the V and J calls and clone size; D and trimming were determined from the DNA. The profile covers about 81,000 clones, with about 85% appearing a single time and roughly 15% taken by the ten largest. With V trimmed by 1 base and J by 5 bases, 2 bases remained unmatched. The CDR3 contains 16 residues. In germline, CDR1 is LGHDT, CDR2 YNNKEL (reference sequence).

What was sequenced was peripheral blood. The TCR was taken from a woman in her 70s with acute or convalescent COVID-19. The chain carries TRBV3-1 (or the pseudogene TRBV3-2) and TRBJ2-3; 14 bases are a match to TRBD2. CDR3 protein: CASSQGTSGRKDTQYF. CDR3 nucleotide sequence: TGTGCCAGCAGCCAAGGGACTAGCGGGAGGAAAGATACGCAGTATTTT.